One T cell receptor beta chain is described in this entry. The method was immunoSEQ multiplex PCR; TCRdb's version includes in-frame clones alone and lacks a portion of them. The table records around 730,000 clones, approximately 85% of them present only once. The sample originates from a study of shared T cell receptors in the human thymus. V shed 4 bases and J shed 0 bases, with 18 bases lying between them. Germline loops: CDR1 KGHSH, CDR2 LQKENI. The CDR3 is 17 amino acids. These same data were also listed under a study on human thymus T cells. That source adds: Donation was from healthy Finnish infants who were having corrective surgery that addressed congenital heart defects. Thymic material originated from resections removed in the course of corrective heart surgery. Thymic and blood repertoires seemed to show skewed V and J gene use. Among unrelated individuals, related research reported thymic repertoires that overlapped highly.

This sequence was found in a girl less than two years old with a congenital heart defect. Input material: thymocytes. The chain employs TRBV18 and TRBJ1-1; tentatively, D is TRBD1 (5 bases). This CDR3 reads CASSRGGNRVMNTEAFF. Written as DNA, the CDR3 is TGTGCCAGCTCACGGGGGGGGAATCGAGTTATGAACACTGAAGCTTTCTTT.